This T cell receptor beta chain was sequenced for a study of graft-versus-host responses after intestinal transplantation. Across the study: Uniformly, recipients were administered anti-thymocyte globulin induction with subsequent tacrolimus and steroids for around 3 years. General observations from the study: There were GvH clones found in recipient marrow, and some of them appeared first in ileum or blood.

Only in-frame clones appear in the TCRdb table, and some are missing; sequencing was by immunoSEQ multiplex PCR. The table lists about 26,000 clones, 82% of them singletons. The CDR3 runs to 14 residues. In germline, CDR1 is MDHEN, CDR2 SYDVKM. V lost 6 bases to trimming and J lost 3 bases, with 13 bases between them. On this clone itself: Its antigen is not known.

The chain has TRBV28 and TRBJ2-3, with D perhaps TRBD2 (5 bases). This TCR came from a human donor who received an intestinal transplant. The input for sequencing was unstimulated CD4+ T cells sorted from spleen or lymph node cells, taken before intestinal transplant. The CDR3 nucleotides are TGTGCCAGCAGGCCGGGAAGGAGAACAGATACGCAGTATTTT. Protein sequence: CASRPGRRTDTQYF.